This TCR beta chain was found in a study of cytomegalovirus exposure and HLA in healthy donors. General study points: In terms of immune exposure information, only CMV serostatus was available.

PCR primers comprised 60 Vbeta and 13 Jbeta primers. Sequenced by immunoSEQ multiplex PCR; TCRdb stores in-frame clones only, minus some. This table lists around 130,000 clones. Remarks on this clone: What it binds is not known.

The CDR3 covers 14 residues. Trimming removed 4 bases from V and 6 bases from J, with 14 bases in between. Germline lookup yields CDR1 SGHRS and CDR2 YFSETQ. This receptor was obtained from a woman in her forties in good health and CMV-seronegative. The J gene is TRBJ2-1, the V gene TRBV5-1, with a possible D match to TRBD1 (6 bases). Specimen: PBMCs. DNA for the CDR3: TGCGCCAGCAGCGCCGCTGGACAGCTCAATGAGCAGTTCTTC. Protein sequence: CASSAAGQLNEQFF.